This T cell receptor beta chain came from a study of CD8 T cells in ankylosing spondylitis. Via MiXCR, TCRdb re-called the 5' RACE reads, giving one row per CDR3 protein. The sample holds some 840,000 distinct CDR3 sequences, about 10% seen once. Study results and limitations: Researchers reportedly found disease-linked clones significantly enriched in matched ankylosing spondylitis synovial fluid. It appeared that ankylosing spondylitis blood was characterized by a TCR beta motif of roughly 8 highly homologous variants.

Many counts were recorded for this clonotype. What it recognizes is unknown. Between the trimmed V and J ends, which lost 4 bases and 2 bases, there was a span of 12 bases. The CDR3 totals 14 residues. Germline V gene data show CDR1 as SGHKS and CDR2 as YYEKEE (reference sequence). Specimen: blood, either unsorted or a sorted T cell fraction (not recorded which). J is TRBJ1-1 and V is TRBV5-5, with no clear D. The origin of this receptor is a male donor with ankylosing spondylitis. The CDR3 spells CASSVYPENTEAFF. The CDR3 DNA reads TGTGCCAGCAGCGTCTACCCCGAAAACACTGAAGCTTTCTTT.